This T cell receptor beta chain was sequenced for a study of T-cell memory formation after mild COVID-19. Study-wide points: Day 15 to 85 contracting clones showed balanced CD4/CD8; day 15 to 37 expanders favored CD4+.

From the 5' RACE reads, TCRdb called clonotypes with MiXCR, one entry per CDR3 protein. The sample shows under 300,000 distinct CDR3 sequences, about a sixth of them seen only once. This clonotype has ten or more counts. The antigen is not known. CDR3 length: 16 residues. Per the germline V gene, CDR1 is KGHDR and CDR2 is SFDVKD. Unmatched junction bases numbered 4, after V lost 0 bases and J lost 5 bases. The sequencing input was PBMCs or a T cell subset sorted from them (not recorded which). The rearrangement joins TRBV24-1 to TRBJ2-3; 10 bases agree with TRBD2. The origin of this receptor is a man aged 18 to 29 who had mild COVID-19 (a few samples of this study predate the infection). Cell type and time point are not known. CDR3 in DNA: TGTGCCACCAGTGATTTGAAGCGGGGGGGTGAAGATACGCAGTATTTT. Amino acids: CATSDLKRGGEDTQYF.